This TCR beta chain stems from a study of graft-versus-host responses after intestinal transplantation. Overall study context: For two to four years after anti-thymocyte globulin induction, all recipients took tacrolimus and steroids.

Profiling relied on immunoSEQ multiplex PCR, and the TCRdb table lists in-frame clones only, not all of them. The profile covers 5,100 or so clones, with 27% appearing a single time and roughly 7.2% taken by the ten largest. Irradiated, violet-dye-labeled stimulator cells, roughly 200,000 in number, were plated with roughly 200,000 CFSE-labeled responder cells. V was pared by 5 bases and J by 5 bases, with 15 bases between. CDR3 length: 14 residues. From germline, CDR1 is LNHDA and CDR2 SQIVND (reference sequence). Sequences were derived from alloreactive CD8+ T cells from a mixed lymphocyte reaction culture, sampled before intestinal transplant. Described subset: CFSE-low proliferating T cells sorted from roughly 6-day pre-transplant mixed lymphocyte reaction (GvH or HvG direction). The J gene is TRBJ1-1, the V gene TRBV19; D unresolved. The sequence came from a human patient who received an intestinal transplant. The CDR3 here is CASSPPDLGTEAFF. The CDR3 DNA sequence: TGTGCCAGTAGTCCCCCCGACCTGGGGACTGAAGCTTTCTTT.